The rows below give T cell receptor beta chains drawn from one sample of a study of lymphopenia after photon versus proton radiotherapy. The assay was immunoSEQ multiplex PCR, and TCRdb's table has in-frame clones only and misses some. This sample has about 65,000 clones; about nine tenths occur once, and the top ten carry roughly a tenth. Source: peripheral blood, taken from a patient treated with proton-based radiotherapy. These receptors came from a man aged 80 or over with esophageal cancer. CDR3s include the opening cysteine and the closing phenylalanine or tryptophan. D genes are given only for firm matches. The size field is filled for only some rows; it gives once, few, many or a size class.

clone_size,j_call,v_call,d_call,cdr3_nt,cdr3_aa
-,TRBJ2-6,TRBV2,-,TGTGCCAGCAGGAGGGACTCTGGGGCCAACGTCCTGACTTTC,CASRRDSGANVLTF
-,TRBJ2-7,TRBV9,TRBD2,TGTGCCAGCAGCGTAGGGACTAGCGGGAGAAGTGGCGAGCAGTACTTC,CASSVGTSGRSGEQYF
once,TRBJ2-5,TRBV19,TRBD1,TGTGCCAGTAGTATCGGACAGGGCCAAGAGACCCAGTACTTC,CASSIGQGQETQYF
-,TRBJ2-7,TRBV30,-,TGTGCCTGGAGTTATGGCCCCTACGAGCAGTACTTC,CAWSYGPYEQYF
-,TRBJ1-2,TRBV5-1,TRBD1,TGCGCCAGCAGCGACGGGACAGTCTATGGCTTGGCCTTC,CASSDGTVYGLAF
-,TRBJ2-5,TRBV5-1,-,TGCGCCAGCAGCTGGAACGGGGTCGGAGAGACCCAGTACTTC,CASSWNGVGETQYF
-,TRBJ1-2,TRBV29-1,-,TGCAGCGTTGACGAGGGGAACTATGGCTACACCTTC,CSVDEGNYGYTF
-,TRBJ2-7,TRBV28,-,TGTGCCAGCAGTTTGTCGCGCTTTGGGTCCTACGAGCAGTACTTC,CASSLSRFGSYEQYF
few,TRBJ2-5,TRBV30,-,TGTGCCTGGGGTCAGGAGACCCAGTACTTC,CAWGQETQYF
-,TRBJ2-7,TRBV6-5,-,TGTGCCAGCAGTACACAGGTGCTTAGCTCCTACGAGCAGTACTTC,CASSTQVLSSYEQYF
-,TRBJ2-1,TRBV19,TRBD1,TGTGCCAGTAGTTCACAGGGGGTAGTCAATGAGCAGTTCTTC,CASSSQGVVNEQFF
-,TRBJ2-2,TRBV20-1,-,TGCAGTGCTAGGGGTGATGGGGAGCTGTTTTTT,CSARGDGELFF
-,TRBJ1-2,TRBV30,TRBD1,TGTGCCTTGGGGCAGGGGGCCACCTATGGCTACACCTTC,CALGQGATYGYTF
-,TRBJ2-5,TRBV11-1,TRBD2,TGTGCCAGCAGCCCGAGGACTAGCGGGGGGCCGTACCAAGAGACCCAGTACTTC,CASSPRTSGGPYQETQYF
-,TRBJ2-5,TRBV2,-,TGTGCCAGCAGTGGATCTCGGGAGACCCAGTACTTC,CASSGSRETQYF
-,TRBJ2-5,TRBV29-1,TRBD1,TGCAGCGTAAGAGTAACACAGGGGGGAGAGACCCAGTACTTC,CSVRVTQGGETQYF
-,TRBJ1-1,TRBV7-2,-,TGTGCCAGCAGCTTAGGGACTACTGAAGCTTTCTTT,CASSLGTTEAFF
-,TRBJ1-2,TRBV4-3,-,TGCGCCAGCAGCCAAGGGGGCAGGGCCTATGGCTACACCTTC,CASSQGGRAYGYTF
-,TRBJ1-2,TRBV29-1,-,TGCAGCGTTAAGGAAGATGTGACCTATGGCTACACCTTC,CSVKEDVTYGYTF
-,TRBJ2-1,TRBV7-9,TRBD1,TGTGCCAGCAGCCCAACTTTGATAGGGACAGGGGCCGCCAATGAGCAGTTCTTC,CASSPTLIGTGAANEQFF
few,TRBJ1-3,TRBV11-1,TRBD1,TGTGCCAGCAGACGACAGGGCGCTGGGGACACCATATATTTT,CASRRQGAGDTIYF
-,TRBJ2-3,TRBV7-2,-,TGTGCCAGCAGCTTAGCCCTGGGGTCTATTGGGGCGGCGCAGTATTTT,CASSLALGSIGAAQYF
-,TRBJ2-2,TRBV15,-,TGTGCCACCAGCAGAGATAAGGGCTACACCGGGGAGCTGTTTTTT,CATSRDKGYTGELFF
-,TRBJ2-3,TRBV4-3,TRBD2,TGCGCCAGCAGCCGAGAAACTAGCGGGGACAGCACAGATACGCAGTATTTT,CASSRETSGDSTDTQYF
-,TRBJ2-1,TRBV27,-,TGTGCCAGCAGTTTATCGATAGGCCACATCCATGAGCAGTTCTTC,CASSLSIGHIHEQFF
-,TRBJ1-1,TRBV2,-,TGTGCCAGCAGTGATTTAAGGAGTATGAACACTGAAGCTTTCTTT,CASSDLRSMNTEAFF
-,TRBJ2-1,TRBV7-3,TRBD1,TGTGCCAGCAGCCCCCGACAGGGGACCTACAATGAGCAGTTCTTC,CASSPRQGTYNEQFF
-,TRBJ1-1,TRBV6-5,TRBD1,TGTGCCAGCAGTTACGACAGGGGGCGAGGAACTGAAGCTTTCTTT,CASSYDRGRGTEAFF
-,TRBJ1-4,TRBV21-1,-,TGTGCCAGCAGCCAAAGTTCGGGGGATGGCGAAAAACTGTTTTTT,CASSQSSGDGEKLFF
-,TRBJ2-3,TRBV5-4,-,TGTGCCAGCAGCGCTGATAGCACAGATACGCAGTATTTT,CASSADSTDTQYF
-,TRBJ2-3,TRBV7-2,-,TGTGCCAGCAGTCCAGGGTCAGATACGCAGTATTTT,CASSPGSDTQYF
-,TRBJ1-5,TRBV19,TRBD1,TGTGCCACCACGACAGGGGGCTACGGCAATCAGCCCCAGCATTTT,CATTTGGYGNQPQHF
-,TRBJ1-1,TRBV6-5,-,TGTGCCAGCAGTTACGGGACGTTGAACACTGAAGCTTTCTTT,CASSYGTLNTEAFF
-,TRBJ2-6,TRBV29-1,-,TGCAGCGTTGGGGAGGCGAGCTCTGGGGCCAACGTCCTGACTTTC,CSVGEASSGANVLTF
-,TRBJ1-1,TRBV11-2,TRBD1,TGTGCCAGCAGCTTAGATAGTACCGGGACAGGTGAAGCTTTCTTT,CASSLDSTGTGEAFF
-,TRBJ2-7,TRBV11-2,-,TGTGCCAGCAGCTTACGCCACGGAGTTATCTACGAGCAGTACTTC,CASSLRHGVIYEQYF
-,TRBJ1-6,TRBV11-2,-,TGTGCCAGCAGCTTAGAGGGCAGAAATTCACCCCTCCACTTT,CASSLEGRNSPLHF
-,TRBJ1-2,TRBV6-5,TRBD1,TGTGCCAGCAGTTACGTTAGGACAGGGGGAGGCTATGGCTACACCTTC,CASSYVRTGGGYGYTF